This passage covers 26 T cell receptor beta chains from one sample sequenced in a study of shared clonotypes between healthy human individuals. Naive CD8 cells lacked CD45RO and underwent positive selection for CCR7, leaving out terminally differentiated effector memory CD45RA+ cells. TCRdb's copy holds only in-frame clones and misses some; the assay was immunoSEQ multiplex PCR. The sample carries approximately 600,000 clones, 95% recorded once. The sequenced sample consisted of naive CD8+ T cells sorted from blood. The source is a woman younger than 45 in good health.

The V gene is TRBV4-1, the J gene TRBJ2-7; 7 positions agree with TRBD1. Germline CDR1 MGHRA, CDR2 YSYEKL. This CDR3 is 16 amino acids long. J lost 3 bases, V lost 4 bases, and 12 bases had no gene match. DNA of the CDR3: TGCGCCAGCAGCCCCTTCAACCGACAGGGTTTCTACGAGCAGTACTTC. Its protein is CASSPFNRQGFYEQYF.

For this clone: Other DNA sequences in this sample translate to the same CDR3. This chain links TRBV27 with TRBJ2-5; TRBD2 agrees at 11 bases. CDR1 MNHEY and CDR2 SMNVEV come from the germline V gene (reference sequence). CDR3 size: 14 residues. The V gene end was trimmed by 6 bases and the J gene end by 11 bases; junction bases not matched to a gene: 11. DNA for the CDR3: TGTGCCAGCAGCTTAGCGGGAGGGCCTGGGGAGCAGTACTTC. As protein: CASSLAGGPGEQYF.

The chain joins TRBV19 to TRBJ2-2; D is unclear. Germline V gene sequence: CDR1 LNHDA, CDR2 SQIVND (reference sequence). This CDR3 has 15 amino acids. Trimming shortened V by 5 bases and J by 0 bases, and 10 bases separated the two germline ends. The CDR3 protein is CASSPDGANTGELFF. In nucleotides, the CDR3 is TGTGCCAGTAGTCCGGACGGCGCGAACACCGGGGAGCTGTTTTTT.

This clone has just one count. The chain recombines TRBV5-4 with TRBJ1-1; 8 nucleotides line up with TRBD1. The CDR3 totals 15 residues. Looked up from germline, CDR1 is SGHNT and CDR2 is YYREEE (reference sequence). In DNA, the CDR3 is TGTGCTTCCTGGACAGGGATCGGTGAGAACACTGAAGCTTTCTTT. Encoded protein: CASWTGIGENTEAFF.

The chain is built from TRBV5-4 and TRBJ2-2, with 7 bases that match TRBD1. This CDR3 region has 16 residues. J lost 7 bases, V lost 0 bases, and 9 bases had no gene match. In germline, CDR1 is SGHNT, CDR2 YYREEE (reference sequence). The DNA of the CDR3 is TGTGCCAGCAGCTTGGGGGACAGCCGGTTGATCGGGGAGCTGTTTTTT. As protein: CASSLGDSRLIGELFF.

This sequence joins TRBV27 and TRBJ2-7; D might be TRBD1 or TRBD2, each matching 5 bases. In germline, CDR1 is MNHEY, CDR2 SMNVEV (reference sequence). Between the trimmed V and J ends, which lost 6 bases and 7 bases, there was a span of 19 bases. This CDR3 contains 14 residues. DNA for the CDR3: TGTGCCAGCAGCCTCGGGACGGGCACTAAAGAGCAGTACTTC. As protein: CASSLGTGTKEQYF.

This chain links TRBV2 with TRBJ2-3, with 7 nucleotides matching TRBD1. Per the germline V gene, CDR1 is SNHLY and CDR2 is FYNNEI. The V segment lost 8 bases and the J segment 2 bases; nucleotides outside the gene matches: 16. The CDR3 is 17 residues long. CDR3 amino acids: CASLGPGRQGPTDTQYF. For the CDR3, the DNA is TGTGCCAGCTTGGGGCCCGGTAGACAGGGACCCACAGATACGCAGTATTTT. Filled out from reference TRBV2 and TRBJ2-3, the complete variable domain reads EPEVTQTPSHQVTQMGQEVILRCVPISNHLYFYWYRQILGQKVEFLVSFYNNEISEKSEIFDDQFSVERPDGSNFTLKIRSTKLEDSAMYFCASLGPGRQGPTDTQYFGPGTRLTVL.

V and J are TRBV18 and TRBJ2-7; D is unclear. The CDR3 length is 16 residues. Trimming took 1 base from V and 0 from J, leaving 13 bases between them. The germline V gene has CDR1 KGHSH and CDR2 LQKENI. CDR3 bases: TGTGCCAGCTCACCACTGCTGGAAACGGCCTCCTACGAGCAGTACTTC. This encodes CASSPLLETASYEQYF.

The chain joins TRBV7-9 to TRBJ2-7; 9 bases are a match to TRBD2. This CDR3 spans 13 amino acids. CDR1 SEHNR and CDR2 FQNEAQ come from the germline V gene (reference sequence). Trimming took 7 bases from V and 2 from J; bases not matched to a gene: 3. The DNA of the CDR3 is TGTGCCAGCACTAGCGGGACCGCCTACGAGCAGTACTTC. Protein: CASTSGTAYEQYF.

The chain carries TRBV23-1 and TRBJ2-5, with a possible D match to TRBD1 (6 bases). The DNA end lines up better with TRBJ2-7; the J call may be wrong. TRBV23-1 is identified as an open reading frame with a role that is uncertain. CDR3 length equals 12 residues. CDR3 residues: CARRGRENEQYF. The DNA of the CDR3 is TGCGCCAGGAGGGGGAGAGAAAACGAGCAGTACTTC.

The V gene is TRBV27, the J gene TRBJ2-5; 7 bases line up with TRBD1. The J call is doubtful: the DNA matches TRBJ2-7 better. This CDR3 has 13 amino acids. Germline-derived CDR1 and CDR2 are MNHEY and SMNVEV (reference sequence). CDR3 residues: CASKQGTSYEQYF. DNA of the CDR3: TGTGCCAGTAAACAGGGGACCTCCTACGAGCAGTACTTC.

The chain employs TRBV15 and TRBJ1-1, with a weak D call TRBD1 (6 bases). Germline lookup yields CDR1 LNHNV and CDR2 YYDKDF (reference sequence). This CDR3 comprises 15 residues. V was pared by 0 bases and J by 8 bases, with 16 bases between. CDR3 loop: CATSRDRTARSEAFF. In nucleotides, the CDR3 is TGTGCCACCAGCAGAGACAGGACAGCAAGGTCGGAAGCTTTCTTT.

The chain is built from TRBV19 and TRBJ1-5; 7 bases line up with TRBD1. From germline, CDR1 is LNHDA and CDR2 SQIVND (reference sequence). The CDR3 spans 16 residues. V lost 7 bases, J lost 3 bases, and 12 bases stayed unmatched. The CDR3 reads CASMGHWDSTNQPQHF. CDR3 DNA sequence: TGTGCCAGTATGGGTCACTGGGACAGCACCAATCAGCCCCAGCATTTT.

The chain has TRBV19 and TRBJ2-5; perhaps TRBD2 as D (6 bases). The J call may be faulty, since TRBJ2-7 better matches the DNA end. Germline V gene lookup returns CDR1 LNHDA and CDR2 SQIVND (reference sequence). The CDR3 is made up of 16 amino acids. In DNA, the CDR3 is TGTGCCAGTAGTATCGGCGGGGTAGGGTCCGTCTTCGAGCAGTACTTC. Amino acid sequence: CASSIGGVGSVFEQYF.

The gene calls are TRBV5-1 and TRBJ2-1; D uncertain. The germline gives CDR1 SGHRS, CDR2 YFSETQ. V lost 0 bases to trimming and J lost 0 bases, with 16 bases between them. The CDR3 totals 18 residues. The CDR3 loop is CASSLGRGASSSYNEQFF. The CDR3 coding sequence is TGCGCCAGCAGCTTGGGTCGAGGCGCCTCGAGCTCCTACAATGAGCAGTTCTTC.

The J gene is TRBJ2-1, the V gene TRBV9; 14 bases map to TRBD2. The CDR3 totals 14 residues. The trim removed 5 bases at V and 5 bases at J, leaving 0 bases unmatched. The germline gives CDR1 SGDLS, CDR2 YYNGEE. In nucleotides, the CDR3 is TGTGCCAGCAGGGGACTAGCGGGAGACAATGAGCAGTTCTTC. It specifies CASRGLAGDNEQFF.

The chain carries TRBV4-2 and TRBJ2-1, with D hard to call. This CDR3 spans 13 amino acids. V dropped 5 bases and J dropped 6 bases, with 11 bases sitting between them. The V gene's germline CDR1 is LGHNA and CDR2 YNFKEQ. In DNA, the CDR3 is TGTGCCAGCAGCAAGAGCCTTGGCAATGAGCAGTTCTTC. Encoded protein: CASSKSLGNEQFF.

V gene TRBV5-4 combines with J gene TRBJ2-7, with TRBD2 as a possible D gene (6 bases). Trimming took 2 bases from V and 3 from J, leaving 15 bases between them. Per germline, CDR1 SGHNT and CDR2 YYREEE (reference sequence). This CDR3 spans 15 amino acids. The CDR3 loop reads CASSFAGGEFYEQYF. CDR3 coding DNA: TGTGCCAGCAGCTTTGCAGGCGGGGAGTTCTACGAGCAGTACTTC.

The V gene is TRBV7-9, the J gene TRBJ2-2; D is ambiguous. Looked up from germline, CDR1 is SEHNR and CDR2 is FQNEAQ (reference sequence). This CDR3 contains 16 residues. V was pared by 6 bases and J by 2 bases, with 16 bases between. The CDR3 loop reads CASSPAEQRNTGELFF. The CDR3, as DNA: TGTGCCAGCAGTCCAGCAGAACAGCGTAACACCGGGGAGCTGTTTTTT.

This chain connects TRBV5-6 to TRBJ1-2; D is perhaps TRBD1 (5 bases). The CDR3 runs 13 residues. Germline V gene sequence: CDR1 SGHDT, CDR2 YYEEEE. V was shortened by 2 bases and J by 4 bases, with 9 bases between the two germline ends. The CDR3 reads CASSLSTVYGYTF. In DNA form, the CDR3 reads TGTGCCAGCAGCTTATCGACAGTCTATGGCTACACCTTC.

This chain links TRBV5-8 with TRBJ2-7; 8 bases are shared with TRBD1. After removal of 4 bases from V and 3 bases from J, the junction contained 9 bases not matched to a gene. CDR1 is SGHTS and CDR2 is YDEGEE in the germline V gene. The CDR3 runs to 15 residues. The CDR3 nucleotides are TGTGCCAGCAGCCGCCCCCGGACAGGGAACTACGAGCAGTACTTC. Encoded protein: CASSRPRTGNYEQYF.

The genes are TRBV28 and TRBJ2-1, with a possible D match to TRBD2 (6 bases). V lost 10 bases and J lost 8, with 18 bases in between. The CDR3 is 13 amino acids. The V gene's germline CDR1 is MDHEN and CDR2 SYDVKM. CDR3 protein: CATRESGLDEQFF. The CDR3 region has the DNA TGTGCCACCCGGGAGTCAGGTCTCGATGAGCAGTTCTTC.

The chain links TRBV5-6 to TRBJ1-5; weak D call: TRBD1 (5 bases). CDR1 is SGHDT, CDR2 YYEEEE, per germline. The V and J ends lost 4 bases and 3 bases respectively, with 11 bases between them. The CDR3 is 14 amino acids. CDR3 nucleotide sequence: TGTGCCAGCAGCGGGACGGTGAACAATCAGCCCCAGCATTTT. Translating gives CASSGTVNNQPQHF.

The chain recombines TRBV19 with TRBJ2-4, with unresolved D. Germline loops: CDR1 LNHDA, CDR2 SQIVND (reference sequence). V was pared by 3 bases and J by 6 bases, with 6 bases between. CDR3 length equals 12 residues. CDR3: CASSIPGNIQYF. CDR3 DNA sequence: TGTGCCAGTAGTATTCCCGGAAACATTCAGTACTTC.

The chain joins TRBV28 to TRBJ1-2; no firm D call. Germline lookup yields CDR1 MDHEN and CDR2 SYDVKM. This CDR3 is built from 13 residues. The V and J ends lost 2 bases and 5 bases respectively, with 9 bases between them. CDR3 nucleotides: TGTGCCAGCAGTTTAGGCGACCCTTATGGCTACACCTTC. Protein: CASSLGDPYGYTF.

The chain is built from TRBV9 and TRBJ2-2; 8 nucleotides match TRBD1. V gave up 5 bases and J gave up 2 bases; unmatched junction bases: 2. This CDR3 comprises 14 residues. The germline CDR1 and CDR2 sequences are SGDLS and YYNGEE. CDR3 amino acids: CASRDRVNTGELFF. In nucleotides, the CDR3 is TGTGCCAGCAGGGACAGGGTCAACACCGGGGAGCTGTTTTTT.